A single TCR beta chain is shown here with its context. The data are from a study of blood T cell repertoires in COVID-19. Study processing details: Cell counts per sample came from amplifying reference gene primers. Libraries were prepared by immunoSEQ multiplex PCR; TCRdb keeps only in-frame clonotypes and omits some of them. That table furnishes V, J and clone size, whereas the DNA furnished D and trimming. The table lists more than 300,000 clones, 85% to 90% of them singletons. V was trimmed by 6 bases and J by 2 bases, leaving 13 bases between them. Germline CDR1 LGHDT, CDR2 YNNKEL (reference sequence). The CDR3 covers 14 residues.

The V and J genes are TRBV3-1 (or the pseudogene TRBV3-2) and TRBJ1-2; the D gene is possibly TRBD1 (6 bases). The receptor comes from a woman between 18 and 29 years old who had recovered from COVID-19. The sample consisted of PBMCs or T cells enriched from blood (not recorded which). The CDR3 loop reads CASRVAGENYGYTF. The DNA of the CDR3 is TGTGCCAGCAGGGTGGCAGGGGAGAACTATGGCTACACCTTC.